Included here is one T cell receptor beta chain sequence, with context. The target antigen is unknown. Unique molecular identifiers were carried by the TCR beta cDNA libraries. T cells numbering about 1 to 10 million gave rise to roughly 0.5 million cDNA molecules. Each CDR3 protein is one row after TCRdb ran MiXCR on the PCR reads. The table has hundreds of thousands of distinct CDR3 sequences, approximately 38% seen once; the top ten hold roughly 13%. V shed 6 bases and J 3 bases; nucleotides not matched to a gene: 5. Germline V gene lookup returns CDR1 MNHEY and CDR2 SVGAGI. The CDR3 runs 14 residues. These data originate in a study of post-analysis software for immune sequencing data. Study conclusions and caveats: TRBV5-6, TRBV5-1 and TRBV20-1 were among four or five TRBV segments more frequent in patients than controls.

The sequence derives from a girl between 5 and 17 years old with multiple sclerosis. This chain uses TRBV6-5 with TRBJ2-5; 9 bases map to TRBD1. Sequenced: blood. For the CDR3, the DNA is TGTGCCAGCAGCGTCCGGGACAGGGAAGAGACCCAGTACTTC. This sequence encodes CASSVRDREETQYF.